This T cell receptor beta chain originates from a study of cytomegalovirus exposure and HLA in healthy donors. Study-level findings and limits: The sole available immune exposure information was CMV serostatus. Rarity marked most TCR sequences, yet some public TCRs occurred in many donors. Several V segments, TRBV6-2 and TRBV6-3 among them, could not be told apart and were dropped.

A multiplex PCR was run with 60 Vbeta primers and 13 Jbeta primers. Sequencing was performed with immunoSEQ multiplex PCR; in TCRdb, only in-frame clones are kept and a portion is missing. The data show fewer than 150,000 clones, around three quarters seen once. As regards this clone: The antigen remains undetermined.

CDR3 length: 15 amino acids. Germline values: CDR1 MDHEN, CDR2 SYDVKM. The junction had 4 bases not matched to a gene; V was cut back by 4 bases and J by 4 bases. The material sequenced was PBMCs. The sequence came from a man aged 35-49 years in good health and CMV-seropositive. The rearrangement links TRBV28 to TRBJ1-2; 12 positions match TRBD1. As DNA, the CDR3 is TGTGCCAGCAGTTCCGGGACAGGGGGCACCTATGGCTACACCTTC. The encoded protein is CASSSGTGGTYGYTF.